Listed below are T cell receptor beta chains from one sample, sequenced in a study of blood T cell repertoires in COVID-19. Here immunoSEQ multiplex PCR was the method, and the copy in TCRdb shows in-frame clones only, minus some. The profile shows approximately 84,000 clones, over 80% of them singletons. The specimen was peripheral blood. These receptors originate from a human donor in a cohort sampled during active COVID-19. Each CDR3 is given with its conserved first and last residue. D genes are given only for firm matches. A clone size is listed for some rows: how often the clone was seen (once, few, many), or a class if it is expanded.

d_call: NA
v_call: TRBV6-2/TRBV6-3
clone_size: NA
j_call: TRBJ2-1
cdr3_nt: TGTGCCAGCAGTTACTCGAGGGCCGGGGGTCGGGGAAACTACAATGAGCAGTTCTTC
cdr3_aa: CASSYSRAGGRGNYNEQFF

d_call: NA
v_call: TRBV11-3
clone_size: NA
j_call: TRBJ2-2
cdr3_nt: TGTGCCAGCAGCACACACAGGGCTGGGGAGCTGTTTTTT
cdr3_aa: CASSTHRAGELFF

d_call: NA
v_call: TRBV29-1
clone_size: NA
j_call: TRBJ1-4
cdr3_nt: TGCAGCGGACTGACAGAGAATGAAAAACTGTTTTTT
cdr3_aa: CSGLTENEKLFF

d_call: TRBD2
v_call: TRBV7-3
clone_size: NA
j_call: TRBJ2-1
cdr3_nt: TGTGCCAGCAGCTTATCTCTAGCGGGGGGCAATGAGCAGTTCTTC
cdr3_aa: CASSLSLAGGNEQFF

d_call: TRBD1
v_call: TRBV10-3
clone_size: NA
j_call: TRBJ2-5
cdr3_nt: TGTGCCATCAGTGAGGGAGCCGGGACAGGGGGACCAGGACAAGAGACCCAGTACTTC
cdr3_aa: CAISEGAGTGGPGQETQYF

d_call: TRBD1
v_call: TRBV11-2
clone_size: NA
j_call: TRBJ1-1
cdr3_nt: TGTGCCAGCAGCTCGCTAATCGGACAGGGAGGCACTGAAGCTTTCTTT
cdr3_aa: CASSSLIGQGGTEAFF

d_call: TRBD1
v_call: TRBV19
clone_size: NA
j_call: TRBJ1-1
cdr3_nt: TGTGCCAGTAGTATAAACGGGGACAGGGGTTCAAACACTGAAGCTTTCTTT
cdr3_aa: CASSINGDRGSNTEAFF

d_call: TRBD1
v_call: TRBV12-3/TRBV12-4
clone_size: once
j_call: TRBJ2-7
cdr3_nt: TGTGCCAGCAGTTTGAGACAGGGAGAGGGGCAGTACTTC
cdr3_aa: CASSLRQGEGQYF

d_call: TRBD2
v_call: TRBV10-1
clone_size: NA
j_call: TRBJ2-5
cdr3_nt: TGCGCCAGCAGTCTCGGACTAGCGGGATCCGAAGAGACCCAGTACTTC
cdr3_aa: CASSLGLAGSEETQYF

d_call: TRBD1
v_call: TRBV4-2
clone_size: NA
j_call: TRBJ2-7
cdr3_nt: TGTGCCAGCAGCACATCGGGACAGTTGTCCTACGAGCAGTACTTC
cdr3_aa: CASSTSGQLSYEQYF